What follows are 29 T cell receptor beta chains derived from one specimen sequenced in a study of blood T cell repertoires in COVID-19. TCRdb keeps only in-frame clones here, not all; method: immunoSEQ multiplex PCR. The table has roughly 99,000 clones, around 88% seen once; the top ten hold around 2.1%. Sequenced: peripheral blood. Receptors were obtained from a man in his forties or fifties with COVID-19, enrolled during active disease.

The chain combines TRBV19 with TRBJ2-7; TRBD2 might be the D (6 bases). Trimming left V 1 base short and J 0 bases short, with 10 bases between. CDR1 and CDR2 (germline): LNHDA, SQIVND (reference sequence). The CDR3 spans 15 residues. The CDR3 loop reads CASSIVEGPSYEQYF. The DNA for the CDR3 is TGTGCCAGTAGTATAGTGGAGGGGCCCTCCTACGAGCAGTACTTC.

The CDR3 nucleotides are TGTGCCAGTAGTATAGGTCACAGCACCTACGAGCAGTACTTC. Amino acids: CASSIGHSTYEQYF. V gene TRBV19 combines with J gene TRBJ2-7; D not certain. Trimming left V 1 base short and J 2 bases short, with 9 bases between. Germline-derived CDR1 and CDR2 are LNHDA and SQIVND (reference sequence). The CDR3 consists of 14 residues.

The rearrangement links TRBV3-1 (or the pseudogene TRBV3-2) to TRBJ1-1; D not certain. Trimming removed 0 bases from V and 1 base from J, with 9 bases in between. The CDR3 runs 15 residues. CDR1 and CDR2 (germline): LGHDT, YNNKEL (reference sequence). CDR3 sequence reads: CASSQDGVGNTEAFF. CDR3 nucleotides: TGTGCCAGCAGCCAAGACGGGGTTGGGAACACTGAAGCTTTCTTT.

The chain has TRBV19 and TRBJ1-3; no clear D gene. V gave up 7 bases and J gave up 0 bases, with 10 bases separating them. Germline assignment: CDR1 LNHDA and CDR2 SQIVND (reference sequence). The CDR3 is 14 amino acids. CDR3 sequence reads: CASTHWSSGNTIYF. DNA of the CDR3: TGTGCCAGTACTCACTGGAGCTCTGGAAACACCATATATTTT. Filled out from reference TRBV19 and TRBJ1-3, the complete variable domain reads DGGITQSPKYLFRKEGQNVTLSCEQNLNHDAMYWYRQDPGQGLRLIYYSQIVNDFQKGDIAEGYSVSREKKESFPLTVTSAQKNPTAFYLCASTHWSSGNTIYFGEGSWLTVV.

The chain recombines TRBV29-1 with TRBJ2-2; D ambiguous. Trimming took off 4 bases at V and 1 base at J, with 10 bases between the two ends. The CDR3 has 14 amino acids. Germline values: CDR1 SQVTM, CDR2 ANQGSEA. Written as DNA, the CDR3 is TGCAGCGTTGTGTACAGTAAGAACACCGGGGAGCTGTTTTTT. Its translation: CSVVYSKNTGELFF.

Written as DNA, the CDR3 is TGTGCCAGCAGTGATTGGACAGGAGATTATAGCAATCAGCCCCAGCATTTT. Translating gives CASSDWTGDYSNQPQHF. The rearrangement joins TRBV2 to TRBJ1-5; TRBD1 agrees at 7 bases. The length of the CDR3 is 17 residues. With V trimmed by 3 bases and J by 0 bases, 8 bases remained unmatched. Germline V gives CDR1 SNHLY, CDR2 FYNNEI. Full variable domain (missing parts from reference TRBV2 and TRBJ1-5): EPEVTQTPSHQVTQMGQEVILRCVPISNHLYFYWYRQILGQKVEFLVSFYNNEISEKSEIFDDQFSVERPDGSNFTLKIRSTKLEDSAMYFCASSDWTGDYSNQPQHFGDGTRLSIL.

The chain has TRBV27 and TRBJ2-2; the D is unclear. The V gene's germline CDR1 is MNHEY and CDR2 SMNVEV (reference sequence). The CDR3 runs to 13 residues. V was pared by 8 bases and J by 0 bases, with 7 bases between. The CDR3, as DNA: TGTGCCAGCCGTAAGCCGAACACCGGGGAGCTGTTTTTT. It translates to CASRKPNTGELFF.

The V gene is TRBV4-1, the J gene TRBJ1-4; weak D call: TRBD1 (6 bases). Germline assignment: CDR1 MGHRA and CDR2 YSYEKL. Trimming took off 0 bases at V and 3 bases at J, with 11 bases between the two ends. The CDR3 runs to 16 residues. In nucleotides, the CDR3 is TGCGCCAGCAGCCAAGATCCAGGGGCAGCTAATGAAAAACTGTTTTTT. It encodes CASSQDPGAANEKLFF.

The table lists this clone with a few counts. In DNA form, the CDR3 reads TGTGCCAGCAGCTTCACCCCCCAGGGTAACCTCCACTTT. It yields the protein CASSFTPQGNLHF. V usage is TRBV7-3 and J usage is TRBJ1-6, with D possibly being TRBD1 (5 bases). This CDR3 comprises 13 residues. The V end lost 3 bases, the J end lost 15 bases, and 15 bases lay between the germline ends. CDR1 is SGHTA and CDR2 is FQGTGA in the germline V gene.

The rearrangement uses TRBV5-4 and TRBJ1-2; the D is unclear. V was clipped by 1 base and J by 0 bases, with 7 bases between them. Germline V gene lookup returns CDR1 SGHNT and CDR2 YYREEE (reference sequence). This CDR3 spans 14 amino acids. DNA of the CDR3: TGTGCCAGCAGCTTGTCGCGCACTAACTATGGCTACACCTTC. It is translated as CASSLSRTNYGYTF.

The chain has TRBV11-1 and TRBJ2-7; tentatively, D is TRBD1 (5 bases). Trimming cost V 5 bases and J 5 bases, with 16 bases left between them. CDR1 SGHAT and CDR2 FQDESV come from the germline V gene (reference sequence). The CDR3 sequence is 14 residues long. CDR3 nucleotide sequence: TGTGCCAGCAGCCCCTGGGCAGGGAAGAACGAGCAGTACTTC. Protein product: CASSPWAGKNEQYF.

The genes are TRBV2 and TRBJ1-3; TRBD1 is a possible D gene (6 bases). The germline V gene encodes CDR1 SNHLY and CDR2 FYNNEI. V lost 7 bases and J lost 1, with 11 bases in between. The CDR3 sequence is 14 residues long. The CDR3 protein is CASKGRGSGNTIYF. CDR3 nucleotides: TGTGCCAGCAAAGGGAGGGGGTCTGGAAACACCATATATTTT.

The chain has TRBV4-1 and TRBJ1-1, with D unresolved. Germline V CDR1 and CDR2: MGHRA, YSYEKL. This CDR3 is 14 amino acids long. V was trimmed by 10 bases and J by 1 base, leaving 16 bases between them. Here the CDR3 reads CATSAGRKNTEAFF. CDR3 in DNA: TGCGCCACCAGTGCGGGCAGGAAGAACACTGAAGCTTTCTTT.

The V and J genes are TRBV15 and TRBJ2-7, with D tentatively TRBD2 (5 bases). From germline, CDR1 is LNHNV and CDR2 YYDKDF (reference sequence). The V and J ends lost 3 bases and 4 bases respectively, with 13 bases between them. This CDR3 is 14 amino acids long. The CDR3, as DNA: TGTGCCACCAGCAGGGCTGGACCGGGGTACGAGCAGTACTTC. It specifies CATSRAGPGYEQYF. The whole variable domain, remainder taken from reference TRBV15 and TRBJ2-7, is DAMVIQNPRYQVTQFGKPVTLSCSQTLNHNVMYWYQQKSSQAPKLLFHYYDKDFNNEADTPDNFQSRRPNTSFCFLDIRSPGLGDTAMYLCATSRAGPGYEQYFGPGTRLTVT.

The J gene is TRBJ2-1, the V gene TRBV9; 10 positions match TRBD1. Germline V CDR1 and CDR2: SGDLS, YYNGEE. V shed 3 bases, J shed 7 bases, and the junction held 4 bases outside the gene matches. CDR3 size: 14 residues. As DNA, the CDR3 is TGTGCCAGCAGCGGTAGACAGGGGGCGAATGAGCAGTTCTTC. This codes for CASSGRQGANEQFF. The whole variable domain, filled in from reference TRBV9 and TRBJ2-1, reads DSGVTQTPKHLITATGQRVTLRCSPRSGDLSVYWYQQSLDQGLQFLIQYYNGEERAKGNILERFSAQQFPDLHSELNLSSLELGDSALYFCASSGRQGANEQFFGPGTRLTVL.

The CDR3 region is CASSISPSRTGTEAFF. For the CDR3, the DNA is TGCGCCAGCAGCATATCCCCGTCCCGAACTGGCACTGAAGCTTTCTTT. The gene calls are TRBV5-1 and TRBJ1-1; D unclear. V was trimmed by 4 bases and J by 4 bases, leaving 20 bases between them. This CDR3 has 16 amino acids. Germline assignment: CDR1 SGHRS and CDR2 YFSETQ.

The rearrangement joins TRBV10-3 to TRBJ1-1, with 7 bases matching TRBD1. In germline, CDR1 is ENHRY, CDR2 SYGVKD. Germline trimming cut 6 bases from V and 0 bases from J; bases unmatched to any gene: 4. The CDR3 contains 14 residues. The CDR3 region has the DNA TGTGCCATCAGCGACAGGGAACTGAACACTGAAGCTTTCTTT. This gives the protein CAISDRELNTEAFF.

This chain connects TRBV21-1 to TRBJ1-4; TRBD1 is the table's D call, not checked against the DNA. TRBV21-1 is listed as a pseudogene. The CDR3 spans 16 residues. The CDR3 DNA reads TGTGCCAGCAGCCGACCGCCCACAGGGCCTGGGACAAAACTGTTTTTT. As protein: CASSRPPTGPGTKLFF.

V and J are TRBV12-1 and TRBJ2-7; the table names TRBD2, a call not compared with the DNA. TRBV12-1 is an annotated pseudogene. The CDR3 runs to 19 residues. The CDR3 nucleotides are TGTGCCAGCAGCTTTGCGGGGATAAGTTGGAGGGTTGAGTCCTACGAGCAGTACTTC. It yields the protein CASSFAGISWRVESYEQYF.

The rearrangement links TRBV21-1 to TRBJ1-1. TRBV21-1 has pseudogene status. The CDR3 covers 16 residues. CDR3 bases: TGTGCCAGCAGCAAATGGAGGGGTAGGGTGAACACTGAAGCTTTCTTT. It is translated as CASSKWRGRVNTEAFF.

The chain combines TRBV5-3 with TRBJ1-4, with D tentatively TRBD1 (5 bases). TRBV5-3 is treated as an ORF (open reading frame) with a function not yet certain. V was pared by 2 bases and J by 4 bases, with 15 bases between. This CDR3 is 16 amino acids long. As DNA, the CDR3 is TGTGCCAGAAGCTTTGGTGCAGGGCACGGTAATGAAAAACTGTTTTTT. Translating gives CARSFGAGHGNEKLFF.

The chain joins TRBV15 to TRBJ2-1; D unclear. Trimming left V 3 bases short and J 8 bases short, with 14 bases between. This CDR3 contains 14 residues. Germline CDR1 LNHNV, CDR2 YYDKDF (reference sequence). This chain's CDR3 is CATSSDTLVDEQFF. CDR3 DNA: TGTGCCACCAGCAGTGATACTCTGGTAGATGAGCAGTTCTTC.

The chain has TRBV4-1 and TRBJ1-6, with a tentative D call TRBD1 (5 bases). The V gene's germline CDR1 is MGHRA and CDR2 YSYEKL. The CDR3 extends over 15 amino acids. V dropped 0 bases and J dropped 9 bases, with 12 bases sitting between them. CDR3 in DNA: TGCGCCAGCAGCCAAGACTTCCCCAGGGTTTCACCCCTCCACTTT. This sequence encodes CASSQDFPRVSPLHF.

The rearrangement links TRBV28 to TRBJ1-6; no definite D call. Per germline, CDR1 MDHEN and CDR2 SYDVKM. The CDR3 is made up of 14 amino acids. V gave up 4 bases and J gave up 7 bases, with 11 bases separating them. The CDR3 loop reads CASSWGGSNSPLHF. The CDR3 region has the DNA TGTGCCAGCAGTTGGGGAGGGTCGAATTCACCCCTCCACTTT.

V is TRBV9 and J is TRBJ1-2, with D maybe TRBD1 (6 bases). The ends were cut back, 0 bases at V and 4 bases at J, with 16 bases in the middle. The CDR3 loop spans 16 amino acids. From germline, CDR1 is SGDLS and CDR2 YYNGEE. The CDR3 loop is CASSVATQGPSYGYTF. As DNA, the CDR3 is TGTGCCAGCAGCGTAGCCACACAGGGTCCTAGCTATGGCTACACCTTC.

This rearrangement joins TRBV20-1 to TRBJ2-1; no clear D gene. Germline CDR1 is DFQATT and CDR2 is SNEGSKA (reference sequence). This CDR3 contains 14 residues. Trimming took 3 bases from V and 0 from J, leaving 9 bases between them. The CDR3 sequence: CSASHLSSYNEQFF. CDR3 bases: TGCAGTGCTAGTCACTTGAGCTCCTACAATGAGCAGTTCTTC.

The V call is TRBV6-2 or TRBV6-3, the J call TRBJ2-7, with TRBD2 matching 8 bases. The germline CDR1 and CDR2 sequences are MNHEY and SVGEGT. CDR3 length equals 14 residues. Trimming cost V 3 bases and J 4 bases; bases outside gene matches: 5. The CDR3 loop is CASSYSGVSYEQYF. Here the CDR3 DNA reads TGTGCCAGCAGTTATAGCGGGGTTTCTTACGAGCAGTACTTC.

This chain joins TRBV27 and TRBJ1-6; no reliable D call. CDR3 length equals 15 residues. Germline CDR1 MNHEY, CDR2 SMNVEV (reference sequence). Trimming took off 5 bases at V and 2 bases at J, with 10 bases between the two ends. CDR3 coding DNA: TGTGCCAGCAGTCCCAGGTGGACCTATAATTCACCCCTCCACTTT. This gives the protein CASSPRWTYNSPLHF.

Here the CDR3 reads CAWSVLKGADGYTF. The CDR3 DNA follows: TGTGCCTGGAGTGTACTAAAGGGGGCAGATGGCTACACCTTC. This chain joins TRBV30 and TRBJ1-2; 7 bases are a match to TRBD1. CDR3 length: 14 amino acids. J was trimmed by 6 bases and V by 0 bases; bases with no gene match: 7. The germline gives CDR1 GTSNPN, CDR2 SVGIG (reference sequence).